The source of this T cell receptor beta chain is a study of cytomegalovirus exposure and HLA in healthy donors. The PCR was carried out with 60 Vbeta primers and 13 Jbeta primers. Profiled with immunoSEQ multiplex PCR; TCRdb holds only in-frame clones, not every one. The repertoire holds 200,000 to 250,000 clones, with roughly 89% as singletons. With V trimmed by 2 bases and J by 4 bases, 4 bases remained unmatched. CDR1 is LGHNA, CDR2 YSLEER, per germline. CDR3 length equals 14 residues. Sequencing was carried out using PBMCs. The rearrangement joins TRBV4-3 to TRBJ2-7; TRBD2 matches at 8 bases. The clonotype comes from a woman between 18 and 30 years old in good health and CMV-seronegative. The CDR3 DNA reads as TGCGCCAGCAGCCAAACTAGCGGAATGTACGAGCAGTACTTC. Translation: CASSQTSGMYEQYF.